What follows is one T cell receptor beta chain and its context. These data are taken from a study of blood T cell repertoires in COVID-19. Trimming stripped 3 bases from V and 1 base from J, with 9 bases between. The germline V gene has CDR1 MDHEN and CDR2 SYDVKM. The CDR3 sequence is 14 residues long. The method was immunoSEQ multiplex PCR; TCRdb's version includes in-frame clones alone and lacks a portion of them. Of 55,000 to 70,000 clones in the sample, over 75% were seen once. The TCR comes from a man between 60 and 75 years old with active or convalescent COVID-19. The sample was peripheral blood. The chain employs TRBV28 and TRBJ1-1; D gene uncertain. In nucleotides, the CDR3 is TGTGCCAGCAGTTTGAGAAAATCGAACACTGAAGCTTTCTTT. Translated: CASSLRKSNTEAFF.